Listed here are 29 T cell receptor beta chains from one sample, sequenced in a study of T cells in women clearing cervical HPV infection. TCRdb's copy holds only in-frame clones and misses some; the assay was immunoSEQ multiplex PCR. Here the sample table reports tens of thousands of clones. Sequenced: blood buffy coat. All receptors come from a woman aged 18 to 75 with a cervical HPV16 infection that either progressed to CIN3+ or cleared (not recorded which).

As regards this clone: The missing CDR3 end, 3 residues past where the read stops, is filled in from the germline J gene. V and J are TRBV20-1 and TRBJ2-7; TRBD2 agrees at 14 bases. The V and J ends lost 3 bases and 0 bases, in that order; junction bases with no gene match: 7. This CDR3 has 17 residues. The germline V gene has CDR1 DFQATT and CDR2 SNEGSKA (reference sequence). CDR3 DNA (partial): TGCAGTGCTAGCCCGGGACTAGCGGGGGAATTCTCCTACGAG. The encoded protein is CSASPGLAGEFSYE. The complete CDR3 reads CSASPGLAGEFSYEQYF.

To note about this clone: Coverage ceases 3 residues before the CDR3 finishes, and the germline J gene fills in the end. The chain links TRBV2 to TRBJ1-6; TRBD1 agrees at 9 bases. The V and J ends lost 6 bases and 4 bases, in that order; junction bases with no gene match: 4. CDR1 and CDR2 from the germline V gene are SNHLY and FYNNEI. The CDR3 runs to 15 residues. The covered CDR3 bases are TGTGCCAGCAGGAAGACAGGGGGATATAATTCACCC. As protein: CASRKTGGYNSP. The entire CDR3 protein reads CASRKTGGYNSPLHF.

As to this clone: The read finishes 3 residues shy of the CDR3 end, and the germline J gene is used to complete it. The chain joins TRBV29-1 to TRBJ2-3; no clear D gene. The germline V gene encodes CDR1 SQVTM and CDR2 ANQGSEA. Trimming removed 4 bases at V and 2 bases at J, with 10 bases between. The CDR3 consists of 13 residues. Incomplete CDR3 DNA: TGCAGCGTTGGACCCAGGCTCACAGATACG. As protein: CSVGPRLTDT. The full CDR3 protein reads CSVGPRLTDTQYF.

For this clone: The junction does not match germline at one end; this may be a read error. The CDR3 is cut off 3 residues early in the read; its end comes from the germline J gene. V is TRBV7-2 and J is TRBJ2-2, with TRBD2 identical over 8 bases. Germline CDR1 is SGHTA and CDR2 is FQGNSA. The CDR3 contains 15 residues. The CDR3 is CVSSLKAGGTGELFF. The CDR3 bases that were read are TGTGTCAGCAGCTTAAAGGCGGGGGGCACCGGGGAG. Supplemented by reference TRBV7-2 and TRBJ2-2, the full variable domain reads GAGVSQSPSNKVTEKGKDVELRCDPISGHTALYWYRQSLGQGLEFLIYFQGNSAPDKSGLPSDRFSAERTGGSVSTLTIQRTQQEDSAVYLCVSSLKAGGTGELFFGEGSRLTVL.

Worth noting for this clone: The read finishes 3 residues shy of the CDR3 end, and the germline J gene is used to complete it. This chain uses TRBV7-2 with TRBJ1-1; tentative D call: TRBD1 (5 bases). The length of the CDR3 is 15 residues. V was cut by 6 bases and J by 4 bases, with 18 bases left in between. Germline V gene lookup returns CDR1 SGHTA and CDR2 FQGNSA. CDR3 amino acids: CASRQRGRGGTEAFF. The covered CDR3 bases are TGTGCCAGCAGACAGAGGGGAAGGGGCGGCACTGAA.

In the case of this clone: Read coverage stops 3 residues before the CDR3 terminus; the germline J gene supplies the remainder. The chain has TRBV29-1 and TRBJ2-1; tentative D call: TRBD2 (7 bases). This CDR3 has 12 residues. V dropped 3 bases and J dropped 6 bases, with 9 bases sitting between them. The germline V gene encodes CDR1 SQVTM and CDR2 ANQGSEA. The covered CDR3 bases are TGCAGCGTTGATAGGGGGGGCAATGAG. It specifies CSVDRGGNE. The CDR3 reads in full as CSVDRGGNEQFF.

A word on this clone: Read data end 3 residues before the CDR3 end; the end is taken from the germline J gene. The gene calls are TRBV29-1 and TRBJ2-3; TRBD1 is a possible D gene (5 bases). There are 12 residues in the CDR3. Looked up from germline, CDR1 is SQVTM and CDR2 is ANQGSEA. Trimming removed 2 bases from V and 4 bases from J, with 7 bases in between. The covered CDR3 bases are TGCAGCGTTGAACAGGGCGCAGATACG. Residues: CSVEQGADT. The full CDR3 protein is CSVEQGADTQYF.

As regards this clone: The read comes to an end 3 residues before the CDR3 does, leaving the germline J gene to fill in the end. J is TRBJ2-7 and V is TRBV2, with 10 nucleotides matching TRBD1. The CDR3 runs to 15 residues. J was trimmed by 0 bases and V by 6 bases; bases with no gene match: 5. In germline, CDR1 is SNHLY, CDR2 FYNNEI. The DNA read from the CDR3 is TGTGCCAGCAGGGGGGGGACAGGGGTCTCCTACGAG. It codes for CASRGGTGVSYE. The full CDR3 protein is CASRGGTGVSYEQYF.

A note on this clone: The read gets to within 3 residues of the CDR3 end, and the germline J gene fills in the rest. The V call is TRBV5-8, the J call TRBJ2-3, with D possibly matching TRBD2 (6 bases). The V gene lost 2 bases and the J gene lost 2 bases, with 12 bases spanning the gap. CDR1 is SGHTS, CDR2 YDEGEE, per germline. This CDR3 contains 15 residues. CDR3 DNA (partial): TGTGCCAGCAGCTTCTACCGGGGGTTCACAGATACG. The encoded protein is CASSFYRGFTDT. The entire CDR3 reads CASSFYRGFTDTQYF.

In the case of this clone: Sequencing ends 3 residues short of the CDR3 end; the germline J gene provides the rest. The J gene is TRBJ2-7, the V gene TRBV24-1, with D tentatively TRBD1 (5 bases). V lost 4 bases to trimming and J lost 6 bases, with 15 bases between them. Germline V gene lookup returns CDR1 KGHDR and CDR2 SFDVKD. The CDR3 has 14 amino acids. The CDR3 loop is CATSEKGHFREQYF. CDR3 bases read: TGTGCCACCAGTGAAAAAGGACATTTTCGCGAG.

A remark on this clone: The sequenced fragment ends 3 residues before the CDR3 boundary, so the rest is inferred from the germline J gene. The V and J genes are TRBV6-2 or TRBV6-3 and TRBJ1-6, with 7 bases aligning to TRBD1. Germline lookup yields CDR1 MNHEY and CDR2 SVGEGT. Trimming took 6 bases from V and 5 from J; bases not matched to a gene: 10. There are 16 residues in the CDR3. The CDR3 sequence is CASRDKRGPNNSPLHF. The DNA read from the CDR3 is TGTGCCAGCAGAGACAAGAGGGGGCCAAATAATTCACCC.

Points on this clone: The read is 3 residues too short to cover the CDR3 end, so that end is filled in from the germline J gene. This chain uses TRBV6-2 or TRBV6-3 with TRBJ1-6; 7 bases fit TRBD1. Germline loops: CDR1 MNHEY, CDR2 SVGEGT. This CDR3 contains 15 residues. V shed 8 bases, J shed 7 bases, and the junction held 11 bases outside the gene matches. CDR3 in amino acids: CASAFDRVKNSPLHF. CDR3 bases read: TGTGCCAGCGCCTTTGACAGGGTAAAGAATTCACCC.

Regarding this clone: The CDR3 end lies 3 residues beyond the end of the read and is filled in from the germline J gene. The same CDR3 also results from other DNA sequences found in this sample. The chain has TRBV20-1 and TRBJ2-5; possibly TRBD1 for D (5 bases). This CDR3 is 11 amino acids long. The ends were cut back, 6 bases at V and 4 bases at J, with 9 bases in the middle. CDR1 and CDR2 from the germline V gene are DFQATT and SNEGSKA (reference sequence). The CDR3 bases that were read are TGCAGTGCCAGGGTGGGAGAGACC. The encoded protein is CSARVGET. The complete CDR3 sequence is CSARVGETQYF.

As for this clone: The CDR3 end falls 3 residues outside the read, so it is completed with the germline J gene. V gene TRBV6-2 or TRBV6-3 combines with J gene TRBJ2-6, with 12 bases identical to TRBD1. V was pared by 4 bases and J by 3 bases, with 4 bases of the junction left unmatched. The CDR3 extends over 17 amino acids. Germline V lookup: CDR1 MNHEY, CDR2 SVGEGT. This chain's CDR3 is CASSSGTGGFGANVLTF. The CDR3 bases that were read are TGTGCCAGCAGTTCCGGGACAGGGGGCTTTGGGGCCAACGTC.

For this clone: Read coverage stops 3 residues before the CDR3 terminus; the germline J gene supplies the remainder. This chain uses TRBV7-8 with TRBJ2-7, with a tentative D call TRBD2 (6 bases). The CDR3 has 16 amino acids. Germline values: CDR1 SGHVS, CDR2 FQNEAQ. The germline V and J ends were trimmed by 2 bases and 5 bases, with 19 bases remaining between them. The chain's CDR3 is CASSLSRWGVRDEQYF. The covered CDR3 bases are TGTGCCAGCAGCTTATCCCGGTGGGGGGTCAGGGACGAG.

Worth noting for this clone: The read terminates 3 residues ahead of where the CDR3 ends, so the germline J gene completes it. The chain combines TRBV6-2 or TRBV6-3 with TRBJ1-5, with TRBD1 as a possible D gene (6 bases). The CDR3 has 14 amino acids. The V gene's germline CDR1 is MNHEY and CDR2 SVGEGT. V lost 7 bases and J 3 bases, leaving 13 bases between the germline ends. CDR3 in amino acids: CASNPRGFNQPQHF. The part of the CDR3 DNA that was read is TGTGCCAGCAATCCCAGGGGATTCAATCAGCCC.

In the case of this clone: The read ends 3 residues shy of where the CDR3 ends; the end is completed using the germline J gene. The V and J genes are TRBV6-2 or TRBV6-3 and TRBJ1-6, with 10 bases that match TRBD1. The CDR3 contains 15 residues. Germline V gene sequence: CDR1 MNHEY, CDR2 SVGEGT. The V and J ends lost 2 bases and 8 bases, in that order; junction bases with no gene match: 3. CDR3 bases read: TGTGCCAGCAGTTACGGGGACAGGGGTTATTCACCC. It yields the protein CASSYGDRGYSP. The whole CDR3 sequence reads CASSYGDRGYSPLHF.

Remarks on this clone: The CDR3 end falls 3 residues outside the read, so it is completed with the germline J gene. V gene TRBV2 combines with J gene TRBJ2-1; D uncertain. V was cut by 3 bases and J by 0 bases, with 9 bases left in between. CDR3 size: 15 residues. Germline CDR1 is SNHLY and CDR2 is FYNNEI. The CDR3 reads CASSEVALSYNEQFF. Partial CDR3 DNA: TGTGCCAGCAGTGAGGTGGCCCTCTCCTACAATGAG.

Turning to this clone: The CDR3 goes on 3 residues after the read ends, and that part is filled in from the germline J gene. The gene calls are TRBV19 and TRBJ2-1; 7 bases line up with TRBD2. The CDR3 sequence is 14 residues long. V shed 4 bases, J shed 3 bases, and the junction held 3 bases outside the gene matches. Per the germline V gene, CDR1 is LNHDA and CDR2 is SQIVND (reference sequence). Partial CDR3 DNA: TGTGCCAGTAGTAGCGGGAGTAACTACAATGAG. Its protein product is CASSSGSNYNE. The whole CDR3 protein is CASSSGSNYNEQFF. The whole variable domain, filled in from reference TRBV19 and TRBJ2-1, reads DGGITQSPKYLFRKEGQNVTLSCEQNLNHDAMYWYRQDPGQGLRLIYYSQIVNDFQKGDIAEGYSVSREKKESFPLTVTSAQKNPTAFYLCASSSGSNYNEQFFGPGTRLTVL.

A word on this clone: From the germline J gene comes the end of the CDR3, since the read stops 3 residues before it. The chain carries TRBV10-3 and TRBJ2-5; tentatively, D is TRBD1 (6 bases). CDR3 size: 14 residues. Germline CDR1 ENHRY, CDR2 SYGVKD. V was shortened by 4 bases and J by 2 bases, with 11 bases between the two germline ends. The CDR3 is CAISGTDSQETQYF. The sequenced part of the CDR3 DNA is TGTGCCATCAGTGGCACGGACAGTCAAGAGACC.

A remark on this clone: The CDR3 goes on 3 residues after the read ends, and that part is filled in from the germline J gene. This sequence joins TRBV6-2 or TRBV6-3 and TRBJ1-1, with 11 bases lining up with TRBD1. The germline V gene has CDR1 MNHEY and CDR2 SVGEGT. The CDR3 totals 12 residues. This CDR3 is CASIRTGGRAFF. The sequenced part of the CDR3 DNA is TGTGCCAGCATACGGACAGGGGGCAGA.

A note on this clone: With the read ending 3 residues before the CDR3 end, the germline J gene is used to fill in that end. The rearrangement links TRBV7-9 to TRBJ1-2; 9 positions match TRBD1. The CDR3 totals 14 residues. Germline V CDR1 and CDR2: SEHNR, FQNEAQ (reference sequence). This CDR3 is CASSYEQGAEGYTF. The CDR3 bases that were read are TGTGCCAGCAGCTACGAACAGGGGGCGGAGGGC.

Worth noting for this clone: Sequencing ends 3 residues short of the CDR3 end; the germline J gene provides the rest. The V call is TRBV11-2, the J call TRBJ2-1; 9 nucleotides line up with TRBD2. Germline CDR1 is SGHAT and CDR2 is FQNNGV. After removal of 5 bases from V and 9 bases from J, the junction contained 8 bases not matched to a gene. The CDR3 is 14 residues long. The DNA read from the CDR3 is TGTGCCAGCAGCCCCGAGAGCGGGAGGTTTGAG. It specifies CASSPESGRFE. The entire CDR3 reads CASSPESGRFEQFF.

As regards this clone: From the germline J gene comes the end of the CDR3, since the read stops 3 residues before it. V usage is TRBV20-1 and J usage is TRBJ2-1; possibly TRBD1 or TRBD2 for D (6 bases each). V dropped 0 bases and J dropped 7 bases, with 16 bases sitting between them. In germline, CDR1 is DFQATT, CDR2 SNEGSKA (reference sequence). The CDR3 totals 15 residues. CDR3 sequence: CSARDSSGGGNEQFF. The part of the CDR3 DNA that was read is TGCAGTGCTAGAGATTCGAGCGGAGGGGGTAATGAG.

Concerning this clone: The read finishes 3 residues shy of the CDR3 end, and the germline J gene is used to complete it. The chain joins TRBV19 to TRBJ2-3; D may be TRBD2 (6 bases). CDR1 is LNHDA and CDR2 is SQIVND in the germline V gene (reference sequence). V gave up 6 bases and J gave up 3 bases, with 10 bases separating them. This CDR3 region has 13 residues. The CDR3 DNA, read in part, is TGTGCCAGTAGCCCGGGGAGGACAGATACG. Encoded protein: CASSPGRTDT. The entire CDR3 reads CASSPGRTDTQYF.

Comments on this clone: Read coverage stops 3 residues before the CDR3 terminus; the germline J gene supplies the remainder. The chain joins TRBV30 to TRBJ2-7, with 11 bases aligning to TRBD1. The CDR3 extends over 16 amino acids. With V trimmed by 5 bases and J by 4 bases, 13 bases remained unmatched. The V gene's germline CDR1 is GTSNPN and CDR2 SVGIG (reference sequence). The CDR3 sequence is CAWGIAPGQGVYEQYF. The CDR3 DNA, read in part, is TGTGCCTGGGGTATAGCACCGGGACAGGGGGTATACGAG. The variable domain in full, completed from reference TRBV30 and TRBJ2-7, reads SQTIHQWPATLVQPVGSPLSLECTVEGTSNPNLYWYRQAAGRGLQLLFYSVGIGQISSEVPQNLSASRPQDRQFILSSKKLLLSDSGFYLCAWGIAPGQGVYEQYFGPGTRLTVT.

On this clone itself: The read stops 3 residues short of the end of the CDR3; the missing end is completed from the germline J gene. The chain is built from TRBV12-3 or TRBV12-4 and TRBJ2-5; D gene unclear. Deletions cut 1 base from V and 6 bases from J, with 6 bases between. The CDR3 runs to 12 residues. This chain's CDR3 is CASSLDGQTQYF. CDR3 bases read: TGTGCCAGCAGTTTAGATGGGCAGACC.

As concerns this clone: The read is 3 residues too short to cover the CDR3 end, so that end is filled in from the germline J gene. This rearrangement joins TRBV11-2 to TRBJ2-2; 9 bases fit TRBD1. The V segment lost 5 bases and the J segment 3 bases; nucleotides outside the gene matches: 4. The CDR3 is made up of 15 amino acids. Germline CDR1 is SGHAT and CDR2 is FQNNGV. CDR3 bases read: TGTGCCAGCAGCCCGGGACAGGGATACACCGGGGAG. Its translation: CASSPGQGYTGE. The full CDR3 protein reads CASSPGQGYTGELFF.

Regarding this clone: The read ends 3 residues shy of where the CDR3 ends; the end is completed using the germline J gene. The chain joins TRBV2 to TRBJ1-1; D is undetermined. V dropped 4 bases and J dropped 0 bases, with 6 bases sitting between them. CDR1 and CDR2 (germline): SNHLY, FYNNEI. This CDR3 has 13 amino acids. The CDR3 protein is CASSGQLNTEAFF. The DNA read from the CDR3 is TGTGCCAGCAGTGGGCAGTTGAACACTGAA.